This entry lists 10 T cell receptor beta chains sequenced from one sample in a study of blood T cell repertoires in COVID-19. Profiling relied on immunoSEQ multiplex PCR, and the TCRdb table lists in-frame clones only, not all of them. The sample includes about 82,000 clones, approximately 78% of them seen just once. The sample consisted of peripheral blood. These receptors originate from a man aged 60 to 69 with COVID-19, enrolled during active disease.

The V and J genes are TRBV10-3 and TRBJ2-1; 8 bases fit TRBD2. Germline values: CDR1 ENHRY, CDR2 SYGVKD. CDR3 size: 14 residues. For the CDR3, the DNA is TGTGCAGCAGGCCCGGGACTAGAGTACAATGAGCAGTTCTTC. Translating it yields CAAGPGLEYNEQFF.

The chain uses TRBV19 and TRBJ2-6; 7 positions match TRBD1. The CDR3 is 15 residues long. Germline lookup yields CDR1 LNHDA and CDR2 SQIVND (reference sequence). V lost 4 bases to trimming and J lost 4 bases; unmatched junction nucleotides: 4. The CDR3 DNA reads as TGTGCCAGTAGTACAGGGACAGACGGGGCCAACGTCCTGACTTTC. Amino acid sequence: CASSTGTDGANVLTF.

This chain links TRBV7-3 with TRBJ2-3; tentatively, D is TRBD2 (7 bases). The V gene's germline CDR1 is SGHTA and CDR2 FQGTGA. Trimming shortened V by 2 bases and J by 5 bases, and 20 bases separated the two germline ends. CDR3 length equals 17 residues. In DNA, the CDR3 is TGTGCCAGCAGCTTACGAGGGAGGGGGATCGCCGGAGATACGCAGTATTTT. Its protein product is CASSLRGRGIAGDTQYF.

This chain links TRBV5-1 with TRBJ1-3; D is possibly TRBD1 (6 bases). CDR3 size: 17 residues. Germline CDR1 and CDR2: SGHRS and YFSETQ. Trimming removed 1 base from V and 8 bases from J, with 22 bases in between. CDR3 loop: CASSLLGRGASNDTIYF. As DNA, the CDR3 is TGCGCCAGCAGCTTGCTCGGCAGGGGAGCTTCGAACGACACCATATATTTT.

V and J are TRBV5-1 and TRBJ2-7; no firm D call. V lost 0 bases, J lost 0 bases, and 7 bases lay in between. The CDR3 extends over 14 amino acids. In germline, CDR1 is SGHRS, CDR2 YFSETQ. The CDR3 bases are TGCGCCAGCAGCTTGGAGAGTAGCTCCTACGAGCAGTACTTC. It specifies CASSLESSSYEQYF.

This clone was found a few times. V usage is TRBV18 and J usage is TRBJ1-3; a possible D gene is TRBD1 (5 bases). The V and J ends lost 0 bases and 0 bases respectively, with 6 bases between them. The CDR3 contains 15 residues. Germline V lookup: CDR1 KGHSH, CDR2 LQKENI. The CDR3 is CASSPPGGSGNTIYF. Written as DNA, the CDR3 is TGTGCCAGCTCACCACCCGGGGGCTCTGGAAACACCATATATTTT.

The J gene is TRBJ2-7, the V gene TRBV3-1 (or the pseudogene TRBV3-2), with unresolved D. The CDR3 is 15 amino acids. V lost 0 bases to trimming and J lost 0 bases, with 9 bases between them. CDR1 is LGHDT and CDR2 is YNNKEL in the germline V gene (reference sequence). In nucleotides, the CDR3 is TGTGCCAGCAGCCAAGATCTGGCGGACTCCTACGAGCAGTACTTC. Translating gives CASSQDLADSYEQYF.

There are a few counts of this clone. The chain couples TRBV19 to TRBJ2-2, with a weak D call TRBD2 (5 bases). Germline loops: CDR1 LNHDA, CDR2 SQIVND (reference sequence). Trimming took off 6 bases at V and 7 bases at J, with 15 bases between the two ends. CDR3 length: 14 amino acids. In DNA, the CDR3 is TGTGCCAGTAGCGGGCCGGGAAAGCACGGGGAGCTGTTTTTT. Protein product: CASSGPGKHGELFF.

The rearrangement uses TRBV6-5 and TRBJ1-1, with unresolved D. This CDR3 region has 15 residues. The V gene lost 4 bases and the J gene lost 2 bases, with 14 bases spanning the gap. Looked up from germline, CDR1 is MNHEY and CDR2 is SVGAGI. CDR3 DNA sequence: TGTGCCAGCAGTTCGGGAGTATCGGGAAACACTGAAGCTTTCTTT. Residues: CASSSGVSGNTEAFF.

The chain carries TRBV4-1 and TRBJ2-7, with 7 bases that match TRBD2. There are 17 residues in the CDR3. The J segment lost 7 bases and the V segment lost 0 bases, leaving 15 bases of the junction unmatched. Germline V gene lookup returns CDR1 MGHRA and CDR2 YSYEKL. CDR3 nucleotide sequence: TGCGCCAGCAGCCAAGATCGGGTAGCGGGCCACTCGCGGGAGCAGTACTTC. This codes for CASSQDRVAGHSREQYF.